The subject of this entry is one T cell receptor beta chain. What it recognizes is unknown. What was sequenced were expressed TCRB transcripts, since all of the isolated RNA had been reverse transcribed. Measured with immunoSEQ multiplex PCR; TCRdb has only the in-frame clones, and not every one. Of roughly 450,000 clones detected, 14% appear once; the ten largest clones hold around 0.035%. V gave up 4 bases and J gave up 5 bases, with 11 bases separating them. Germline V CDR1 and CDR2: SGHDN, FVKESK. CDR3 length: 13 amino acids. This specimen comes from a study of beta chain features in type 1 diabetes. Study-level results: Patients with type 1 diabetes showed fewer VDJ junction insertions and more deletions. Reads derived from cDNA could over-represent cells showing high TCR expression. Comparison showed that naive, central memory and Treg TCRB repertoires appeared more similar among patients than among healthy donors. All four CD4+ subsets of Type 1 diabetes patients contained TCRB CDR3s that were moderately but significantly shorter.

The TCR was taken from a man in his thirties or forties in good health. Sequencing input: naive CD4+ T cells from blood. The gene calls are TRBV14 and TRBJ1-1, with D hard to call. CDR3 coding DNA: TGTGCCAGCAGCCTTTCCGGGGTGACTGAAGCTTTCTTT. This codes for CASSLSGVTEAFF.